Included here is one TCR gamma chain sequence, with context. Its antigen is as yet unknown. These data belong to a study of Vδ1+ human thymocytes. Whole-study findings and limits: Bulk data may be misread because of unexpected Vdelta2 sequences. Unlike peripheral blood Vdelta1+ controls, thymic delta-chain sequences included about 20% Vdelta2 and few Vdelta3. Thymic TRG and TRD repertoires appeared highly polyclonal, with Gaussian CDR3 length distributions.

Trimming removed 0 bases from V and 8 bases from J; junction bases left unmatched: 4. The germline gives CDR1 VENAVY, CDR2 YDSYNSRV. The CDR3 runs 12 residues. The template was reverse-transcribed extracted RNA. The CDR3 regions were amplified by multiplex PCR from V-gene primers to a constant-region primer. TCRdb fed the multiplex PCR reads into CATT to redo clone calling. The profile shows about 36,000 gamma-chain clones, about 19% of them singletons. Thymocytes were sorted as CD3+ TCRVdelta1+ TCRVdelta2- after alphabeta T cell depletion. Sorted Vdelta1+ thymocytes were about 96% to 99.6% pure. The clonotype originates from a girl under two years old who had congenital heart surgery. The gene calls are TRGV8 and TRGJ1 or TRGJ2. Sequencing was done on a sample of Vdelta1+ gamma-delta thymocytes from the thymus. Indicated subset: FACS-sorted CD3+ TCRalphabeta- TCRVdelta1+ TCRVdelta2- thymocytes. This CDR3 is CATWDRRNKKLF. The CDR3 DNA is TGTGCCACCTGGGATAGGCGAAATAAGAAACTCTTT.